This paragraph covers one T cell receptor (beta chain) sequence. Antigen specificity is unknown. Untouched CD4+ T cells were bead-isolated at roughly 98% purity. The source of the sample is a study of T cell repertoires and HLA-DP antigens. The data were produced by immunoSEQ multiplex PCR, yet TCRdb's version contains in-frame clones alone and is incomplete. This sample has about 89,000 clones, with 86% found just once. Trimming pared 4 bases from V and 2 bases from J, leaving 5 bases between. Germline V gives CDR1 SGHVS, CDR2 FNYEAQ. There are 12 residues in the CDR3. The chain carries TRBV7-6 and TRBJ1-1; D unclear. Sample: CD4+ T cells from PBMCs. This sequence was found in a man aged 50 or older in good health and CMV-seronegative. The CDR3 bases are TGTGCCAGCAGCTATCAAAACACTGAAGCTTTCTTT. This translates into CASSYQNTEAFF.